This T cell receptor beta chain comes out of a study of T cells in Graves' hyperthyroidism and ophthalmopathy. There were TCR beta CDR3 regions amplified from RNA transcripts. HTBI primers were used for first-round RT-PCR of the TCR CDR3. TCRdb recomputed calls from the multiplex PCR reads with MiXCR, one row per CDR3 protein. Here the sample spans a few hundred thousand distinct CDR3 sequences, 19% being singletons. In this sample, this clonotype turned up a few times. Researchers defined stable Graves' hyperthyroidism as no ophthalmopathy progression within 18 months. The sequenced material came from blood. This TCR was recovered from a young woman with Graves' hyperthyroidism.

In nucleotides, the CDR3 is TGTGCCAGCAGGTCGACAGGGGGGACCTACGAGCAGTACTTC. It yields the protein CASRSTGGTYEQYF. The genes are TRBV5-6 and TRBJ2-7; 9 bases match TRBD1. V trimming: 5 bases; J trimming: 2 bases; junction bases outside the gene matches: 5. The CDR3 has 14 residues. Germline V CDR1 and CDR2: SGHDT, YYEEEE. Together with reference TRBV5-6 and TRBJ2-7, the CDR3 gives the full variable domain: DAGVTQSPTHLIKTRGQQVTLRCSPKSGHDTVSWYQQALGQGPQFIFQYYEEEERQRGNFPDRFSGHQFPNYSSELNVNALLLGDSALYLCASRSTGGTYEQYFGPGTRLTVT.